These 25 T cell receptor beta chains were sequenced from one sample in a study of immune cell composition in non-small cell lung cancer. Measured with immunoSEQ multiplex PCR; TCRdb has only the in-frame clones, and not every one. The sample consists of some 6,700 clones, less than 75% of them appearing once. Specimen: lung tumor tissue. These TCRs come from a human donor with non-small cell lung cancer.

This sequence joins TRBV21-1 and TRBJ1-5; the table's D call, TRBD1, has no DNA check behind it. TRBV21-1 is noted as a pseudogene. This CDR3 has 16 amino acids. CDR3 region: CASSKRQAPGLGPQHF. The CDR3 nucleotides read TGTGCCAGCAGCAAGAGACAGGCACCCGGGTTGGGGCCCCAGCATTTT.

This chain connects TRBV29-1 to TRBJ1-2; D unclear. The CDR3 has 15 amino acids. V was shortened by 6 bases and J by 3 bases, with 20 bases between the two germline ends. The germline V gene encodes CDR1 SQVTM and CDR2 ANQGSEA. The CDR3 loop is CSVFNTGGTDYGYTF. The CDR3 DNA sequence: TGCAGCGTGTTTAATACTGGCGGTACGGACTATGGCTACACCTTC.

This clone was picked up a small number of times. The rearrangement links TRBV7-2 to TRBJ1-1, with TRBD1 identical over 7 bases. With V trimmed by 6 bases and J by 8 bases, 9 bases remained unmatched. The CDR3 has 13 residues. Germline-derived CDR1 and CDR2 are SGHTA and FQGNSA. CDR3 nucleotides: TGTGCCAGCAGTCAACGGACAGGTGGGGAAGCTTTCTTT. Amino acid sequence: CASSQRTGGEAFF.

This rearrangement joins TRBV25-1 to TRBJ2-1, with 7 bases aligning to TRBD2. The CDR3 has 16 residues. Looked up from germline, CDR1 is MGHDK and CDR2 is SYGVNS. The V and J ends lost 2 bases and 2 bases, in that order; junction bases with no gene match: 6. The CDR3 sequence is CASSEGGGSAYNEQFF. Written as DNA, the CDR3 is TGTGCCAGCAGTGAAGGTGGCGGGAGTGCCTACAATGAGCAGTTCTTC.

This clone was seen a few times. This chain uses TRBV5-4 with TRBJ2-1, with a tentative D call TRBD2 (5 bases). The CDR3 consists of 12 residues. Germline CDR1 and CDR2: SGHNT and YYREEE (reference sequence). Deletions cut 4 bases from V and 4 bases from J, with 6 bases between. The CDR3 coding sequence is TGTGCCAGCAGCCCGGGGTACAATGAGCAGTTCTTC. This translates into CASSPGYNEQFF.

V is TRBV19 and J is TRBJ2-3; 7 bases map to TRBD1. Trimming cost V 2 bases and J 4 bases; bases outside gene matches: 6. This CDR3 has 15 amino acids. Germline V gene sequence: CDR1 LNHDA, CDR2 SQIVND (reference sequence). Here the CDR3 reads CASSIRTGLSDTQYF. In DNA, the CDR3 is TGTGCCAGTAGTATAAGGACAGGACTCTCAGATACGCAGTATTTT. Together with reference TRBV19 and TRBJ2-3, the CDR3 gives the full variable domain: DGGITQSPKYLFRKEGQNVTLSCEQNLNHDAMYWYRQDPGQGLRLIYYSQIVNDFQKGDIAEGYSVSREKKESFPLTVTSAQKNPTAFYLCASSIRTGLSDTQYFGPGTRLTVL.

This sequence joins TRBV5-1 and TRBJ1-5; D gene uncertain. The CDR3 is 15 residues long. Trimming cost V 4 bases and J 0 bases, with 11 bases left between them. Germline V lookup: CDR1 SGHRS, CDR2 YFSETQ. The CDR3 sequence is CASSRGGYSNQPQHF. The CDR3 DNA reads TGCGCCAGCAGCCGGGGAGGGTATAGCAATCAGCCCCAGCATTTT.

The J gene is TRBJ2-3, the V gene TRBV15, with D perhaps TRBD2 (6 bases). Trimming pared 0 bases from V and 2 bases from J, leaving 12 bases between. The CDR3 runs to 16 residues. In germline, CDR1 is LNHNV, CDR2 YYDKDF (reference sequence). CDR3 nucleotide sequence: TGTGCCACCAGCAGAGACCTAGCGAGGATCACAGATACGCAGTATTTT. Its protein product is CATSRDLARITDTQYF.

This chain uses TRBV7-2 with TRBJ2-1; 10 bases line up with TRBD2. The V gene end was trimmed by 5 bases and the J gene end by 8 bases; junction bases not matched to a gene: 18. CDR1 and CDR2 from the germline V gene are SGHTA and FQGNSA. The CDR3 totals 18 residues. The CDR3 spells CASSPFRLLAGTHDEQFF. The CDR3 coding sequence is TGTGCCAGCAGCCCCTTCCGCTTACTAGCGGGGACTCACGATGAGCAGTTCTTC.

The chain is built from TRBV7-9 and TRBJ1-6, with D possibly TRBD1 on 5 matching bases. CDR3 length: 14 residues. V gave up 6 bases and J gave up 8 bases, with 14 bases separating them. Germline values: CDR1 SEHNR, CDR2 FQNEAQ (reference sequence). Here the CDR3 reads CASSRRDSDSPLHF. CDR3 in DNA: TGTGCCAGCAGTAGACGGGACTCTGATTCACCCCTCCACTTT.

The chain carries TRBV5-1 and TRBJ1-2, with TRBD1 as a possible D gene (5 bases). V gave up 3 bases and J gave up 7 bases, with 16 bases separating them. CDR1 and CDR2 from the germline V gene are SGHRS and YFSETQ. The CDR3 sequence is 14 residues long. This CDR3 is CASSSAESRGGYTF. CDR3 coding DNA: TGCGCCAGCAGCTCGGCGGAGAGTAGGGGTGGCTACACCTTC.

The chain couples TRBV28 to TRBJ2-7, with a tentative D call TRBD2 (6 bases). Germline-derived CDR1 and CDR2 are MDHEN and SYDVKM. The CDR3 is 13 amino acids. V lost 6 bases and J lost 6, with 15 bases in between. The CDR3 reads CASSPRLGFEQYF. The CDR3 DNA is TGTGCCAGCAGCCCGAGACTAGGATTCGAGCAGTACTTC. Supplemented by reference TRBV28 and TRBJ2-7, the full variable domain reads DVKVTQSSRYLVKRTGEKVFLECVQDMDHENMFWYRQDPGLGLRLIYFSYDVKMKEKGDIPEGYSVSREKKERFSLILESASTNQTSMYLCASSPRLGFEQYFGPGTRLTVT.

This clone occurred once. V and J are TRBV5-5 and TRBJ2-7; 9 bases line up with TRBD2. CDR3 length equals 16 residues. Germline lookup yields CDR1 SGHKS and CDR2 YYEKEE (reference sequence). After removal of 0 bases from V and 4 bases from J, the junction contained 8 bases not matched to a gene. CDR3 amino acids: CASSLGPAGGAYEQYF. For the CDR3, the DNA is TGTGCCAGCAGCTTGGGCCCAGCGGGAGGAGCATACGAGCAGTACTTC.

CDR3 DNA: TGTGCCAGCAGCCAGAGCACAGATACGCAGTATTTT. Encoded protein: CASSQSTDTQYF. The gene calls are TRBV7-9 and TRBJ2-3, with no clear D. This CDR3 comprises 12 residues. CDR1 SEHNR and CDR2 FQNEAQ come from the germline V gene (reference sequence). Trimming removed 5 bases from V and 0 bases from J, with 3 bases in between.

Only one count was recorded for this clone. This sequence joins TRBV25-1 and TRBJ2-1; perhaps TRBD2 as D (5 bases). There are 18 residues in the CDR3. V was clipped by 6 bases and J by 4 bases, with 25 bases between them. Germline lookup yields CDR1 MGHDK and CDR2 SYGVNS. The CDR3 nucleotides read TGTGCCAGCAGCGGGGTGGGCCGGGCTAGCCGGACGTACAATGAGCAGTTCTTC. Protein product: CASSGVGRASRTYNEQFF.

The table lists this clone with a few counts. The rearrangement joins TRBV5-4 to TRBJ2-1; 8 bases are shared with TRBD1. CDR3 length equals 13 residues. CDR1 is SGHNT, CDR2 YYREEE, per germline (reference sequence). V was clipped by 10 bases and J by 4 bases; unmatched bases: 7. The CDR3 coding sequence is TGTGCCTACGGACAGGGATTTTACAATGAGCAGTTCTTC. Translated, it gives CAYGQGFYNEQFF.

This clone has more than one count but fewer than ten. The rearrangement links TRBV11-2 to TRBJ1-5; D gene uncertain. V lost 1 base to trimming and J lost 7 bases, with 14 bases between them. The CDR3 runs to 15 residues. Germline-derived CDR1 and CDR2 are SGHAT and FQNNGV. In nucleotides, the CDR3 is TGTGCCAGCAGCTTAGGTAGCGGTACCTCACAGCCCCAGCATTTT. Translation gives CASSLGSGTSQPQHF.

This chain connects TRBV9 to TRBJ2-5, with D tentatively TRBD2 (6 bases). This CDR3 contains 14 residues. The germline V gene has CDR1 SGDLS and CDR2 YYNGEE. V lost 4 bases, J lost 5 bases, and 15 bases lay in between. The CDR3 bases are TGTGCCAGCAGCTCGGACTATCTCCCGGAGACCCAGTACTTC. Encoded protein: CASSSDYLPETQYF.

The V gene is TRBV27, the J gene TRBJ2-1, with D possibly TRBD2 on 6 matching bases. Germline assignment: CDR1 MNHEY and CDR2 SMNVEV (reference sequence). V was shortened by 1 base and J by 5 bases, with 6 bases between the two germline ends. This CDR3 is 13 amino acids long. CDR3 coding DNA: TGTGCCAGCAGTTTATGGGGGGACAATGAGCAGTTCTTC. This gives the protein CASSLWGDNEQFF.

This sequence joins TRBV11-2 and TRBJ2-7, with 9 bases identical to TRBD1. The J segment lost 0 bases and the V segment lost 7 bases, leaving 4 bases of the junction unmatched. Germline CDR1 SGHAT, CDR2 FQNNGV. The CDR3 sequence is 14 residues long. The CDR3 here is CASIRGQGSYEQYF. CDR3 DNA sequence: TGTGCCAGCATACGGGGACAGGGCTCCTACGAGCAGTACTTC.

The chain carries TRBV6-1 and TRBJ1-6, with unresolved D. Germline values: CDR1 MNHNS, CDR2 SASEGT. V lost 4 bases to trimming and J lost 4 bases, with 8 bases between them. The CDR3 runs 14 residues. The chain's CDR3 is CASSAGPYNSPLHF. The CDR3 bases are TGTGCCAGCAGTGCTGGGCCGTATAATTCACCCCTCCACTTT.

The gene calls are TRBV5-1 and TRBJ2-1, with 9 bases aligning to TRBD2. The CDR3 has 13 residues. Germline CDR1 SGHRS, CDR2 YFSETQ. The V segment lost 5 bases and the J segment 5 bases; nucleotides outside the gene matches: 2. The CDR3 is CASRRTSDNEQFF. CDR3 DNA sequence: TGCGCCAGCAGGAGGACTAGCGACAATGAGCAGTTCTTC.

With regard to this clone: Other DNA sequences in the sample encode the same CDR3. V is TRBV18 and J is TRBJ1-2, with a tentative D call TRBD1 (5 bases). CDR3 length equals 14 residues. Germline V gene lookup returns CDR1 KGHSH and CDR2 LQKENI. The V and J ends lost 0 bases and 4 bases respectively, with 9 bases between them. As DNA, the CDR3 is TGTGCCAGCTCACCACCGACAGAGTCCTATGGCTACACCTTC. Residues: CASSPPTESYGYTF.

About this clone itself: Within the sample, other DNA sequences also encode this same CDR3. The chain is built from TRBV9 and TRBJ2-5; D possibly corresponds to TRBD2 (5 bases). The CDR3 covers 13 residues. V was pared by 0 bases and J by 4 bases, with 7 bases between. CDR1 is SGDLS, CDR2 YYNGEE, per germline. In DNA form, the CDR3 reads TGTGCCAGCAGCGTAGCTCGGGGAGAGACCCAGTACTTC. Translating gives CASSVARGETQYF.

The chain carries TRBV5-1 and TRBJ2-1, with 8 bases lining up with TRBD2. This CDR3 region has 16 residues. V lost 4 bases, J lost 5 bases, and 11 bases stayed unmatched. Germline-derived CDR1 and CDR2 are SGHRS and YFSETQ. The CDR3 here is CASSRGGGGDNNEQFF. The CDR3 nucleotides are TGCGCCAGCAGCCGGGGGGGCGGAGGAGATAACAATGAGCAGTTCTTC.